The present TCR beta chain was sequenced within a study of PD-L1 blockade in urothelial cancer. Across the study: Patients had received 0 to 3 prior chemotherapy regimens.

The time point: pretreatment peripheral blood. Clones were read by immunoSEQ multiplex PCR, and TCRdb kept only the in-frame ones, dropping some. The sample has about 95,000 clones, over 75% seen once. This receptor was taken from a man in his sixties with urothelial cancer. The sample was PBMCs, taken around atezolizumab (anti-PD-L1) treatment.

CDR3 DNA sequence: TGTGCCAGTAGTAGCGGGGGTAGCTCCTACGAGCAGTACTTC. Amino acid sequence: CASSSGGSSYEQYF. The chain links TRBV19 to TRBJ2-7; 7 nucleotides line up with TRBD2. Per the germline V gene, CDR1 is LNHDA and CDR2 is SQIVND (reference sequence). The CDR3 is 14 amino acids. The V gene end was trimmed by 4 bases and the J gene end by 0 bases; junction bases not matched to a gene: 3.